The clone carrying this TCR beta chain was detected many times. As yet, its antigen is unknown. All donors came from Russia, were Caucasian and healthy, and spanned ages about 6 to 90. With a J-beta primer mix and a sample-barcoded 5' primer, a second PCR ran roughly 6 to 12 cycles. From the 5' RACE reads, TCRdb called clonotypes with MiXCR, one entry per CDR3 protein. The table records about 570,000 distinct CDR3 sequences, about 26% of them present only once. The data were taken from a study of blood T cells in healthy people across ages. Overall study findings and caveats: The fall in TCR beta diversity per million T cells was roughly linear with age.

CDR1 is LGHDT, CDR2 YNNKEL, per germline (reference sequence). Trimming removed 4 bases at V and 1 base at J, with 8 bases between. The CDR3 covers 14 residues. This sample also belongs to another study, concerning T cells of mothers and their children. As that report states: The yield was over 8 million TCR beta CDR3 reads from each mother and a few million from each child.

This chain connects TRBV3-1 to TRBJ2-1; D uncertain. The sequenced sample consisted of blood. The source of this sequence is a boy younger than 10 in good health. CDR3 sequence (DNA): TGTGCCAGCAGCCCTACCTATTCCTACAATGAGCAGTTCTTC. Its protein product is CASSPTYSYNEQFF.